These 13 T cell receptor beta chains came from one sample sequenced in a study of cytomegalovirus exposure and HLA in healthy donors. Sequencing used immunoSEQ multiplex PCR; TCRdb keeps in-frame clones, though not all of them. The sample records about 150,000 clones, 65% to 90% being singletons. Sequenced sample: PBMCs. Source of these receptors: a man between 18 and 35 years old in good health and CMV-seropositive.

The rearrangement uses TRBV10-3 and TRBJ2-1, with TRBD1 matching over 7 bases. After removal of 5 bases from V and 3 bases from J, the junction contained 4 bases not matched to a gene. The germline CDR1 and CDR2 sequences are ENHRY and SYGVKD. The CDR3 has 14 residues. The CDR3 here is CAISTTGDYNEQFF. The CDR3 DNA sequence: TGTGCCATCAGTACCACAGGGGACTACAATGAGCAGTTCTTC.

This chain uses TRBV7-2 with TRBJ1-2; D perhaps matches TRBD1 (6 bases). This CDR3 region has 16 residues. Germline V CDR1 and CDR2: SGHTA, FQGNSA. V was clipped by 4 bases and J by 1 base, with 16 bases between them. The CDR3 nucleotides are TGTGCCAGCAGCTCCGTTGGGGGGGGCGATAACTATGGCTACACCTTC. It is translated as CASSSVGGGDNYGYTF.

The chain joins TRBV2 to TRBJ1-2; D possibly corresponds to TRBD1 (6 bases). CDR3 length: 14 residues. The ends were cut back, 4 bases at V and 7 bases at J, with 16 bases in the middle. Germline V CDR1 and CDR2: SNHLY, FYNNEI. DNA of the CDR3: TGTGCCAGCAGTGTCCACACAGGGTCGGGTGGCTACACCTTC. It translates to CASSVHTGSGGYTF.

The chain is built from TRBV6-6 and TRBJ1-5, with D possibly TRBD1 on 5 matching bases. Trimming took off 2 bases at V and 5 bases at J, with 13 bases between the two ends. CDR1 is MNHNY, CDR2 SVGAGI, per germline (reference sequence). The CDR3 runs to 15 residues. This CDR3 reads CASSYGQGRYQPQHF. In DNA, the CDR3 is TGTGCCAGCAGTTACGGTCAGGGCCGTTATCAGCCCCAGCATTTT.

This rearrangement joins TRBV7-8 to TRBJ2-3; 7 bases fit TRBD2. V trimming: 5 bases; J trimming: 5 bases; junction bases outside the gene matches: 7. The CDR3 length is 14 residues. Germline values: CDR1 SGHVS, CDR2 FQNEAQ. CDR3 nucleotide sequence: TGTGCCAGCAGCCCTCCCGGGGGGAAAGATACGCAGTATTTT. Amino acid sequence: CASSPPGGKDTQYF.

This chain links TRBV6-5 with TRBJ2-7; D is perhaps TRBD2 (7 bases). The CDR3 consists of 13 residues. The germline gives CDR1 MNHEY, CDR2 SVGAGI. The V end was cut by 4 bases, the J end by 2 bases, with 9 bases between. The CDR3 bases are TGTGCCAGCAGTTGGGGGGGCACCTACGAGCAGTACTTC. Its protein is CASSWGGTYEQYF.

The chain links TRBV13 to TRBJ1-1, with 9 bases identical to TRBD1. The CDR3 is 13 amino acids. CDR1 and CDR2 from the germline V gene are PRHDT and FYEKMQ (reference sequence). V shed 3 bases, J shed 5 bases, and the junction held 1 base outside the gene matches. The CDR3 protein is CASSFDRGTEAFF. The DNA of the CDR3 is TGTGCCAGCAGCTTCGACAGGGGGACTGAAGCTTTCTTT.

The V and J genes are TRBV4-2 and TRBJ1-5; D is unclear. The CDR3 runs 15 residues. V lost 0 bases to trimming and J lost 0 bases, with 6 bases between them. From germline, CDR1 is LGHNA and CDR2 YNFKEQ. The CDR3, as DNA: TGTGCCAGCAGCCAAGACAGGTATAGCAATCAGCCCCAGCATTTT. The encoded protein is CASSQDRYSNQPQHF.

This rearrangement joins TRBV5-1 to TRBJ2-7; D may be TRBD2 (6 bases). The CDR3 spans 16 residues. Trimming removed 0 bases at V and 2 bases at J, with 15 bases between. CDR1 is SGHRS and CDR2 is YFSETQ in the germline V gene. The CDR3 protein is CASSLGRGAGTYEQYF. CDR3 coding DNA: TGCGCCAGCAGCTTGGGGAGAGGGGCGGGGACCTACGAGCAGTACTTC.

The chain has TRBV7-9 and TRBJ2-3; a possible D gene is TRBD2 (5 bases). The CDR3 consists of 14 residues. Trimming cost V 5 bases and J 6 bases, with 15 bases left between them. The germline CDR1 and CDR2 sequences are SEHNR and FQNEAQ (reference sequence). CDR3 region: CASSPRILEDTQYF. Written as DNA, the CDR3 is TGTGCCAGCAGCCCCCGTATACTAGAGGATACGCAGTATTTT.

V is TRBV5-6 and J is TRBJ1-2; 7 bases match TRBD1. V dropped 0 bases and J dropped 1; count of bases not matched to a gene: 6. Germline CDR1 reads SGHDT; CDR2 reads YYEEEE. The length of the CDR3 is 16 residues. The CDR3 DNA sequence: TGTGCCAGCAGCTTGGGCGGGACAGAATTTAACTATGGCTACACCTTC. This encodes CASSLGGTEFNYGYTF.

The chain carries TRBV7-2 and TRBJ2-2; D gene unclear. Germline V gives CDR1 SGHTA, CDR2 FQGNSA. The CDR3 is made up of 16 amino acids. V lost 2 bases and J lost 3, with 13 bases in between. The CDR3 region is CASSLIPGADTGELFF. CDR3 sequence (DNA): TGTGCCAGCAGCTTAATTCCCGGAGCAGACACCGGGGAGCTGTTTTTT.

The rearrangement joins TRBV18 to TRBJ2-7, with 10 bases fitting TRBD2. The CDR3 extends over 16 amino acids. The V and J ends lost 4 bases and 2 bases, in that order; junction bases with no gene match: 8. CDR1 and CDR2 from the germline V gene are KGHSH and LQKENI. CDR3 loop: CASSQASSGGTYEQYF. CDR3 in DNA: TGTGCCAGCTCACAAGCCTCTAGCGGGGGCACCTACGAGCAGTACTTC.